The 25 T cell receptor beta chains reported below all come from one sample, sequenced in a study of siplizumab effects on memory and regulatory T cells. Method: immunoSEQ multiplex PCR; TCRdb's copy keeps in-frame clones and lacks some. The table shows more than 45,000 clones, with roughly 93% occurring only once. The sample was CD8+ T cells sorted from blood. These receptors were obtained from a human donor in good health.

Notes on this clone: Other DNA sequences of this sample code for an identical CDR3. The chain combines TRBV27 with TRBJ2-7, with 7 bases fitting TRBD1. Germline CDR1 reads MNHEY; CDR2 reads SMNVEV (reference sequence). This CDR3 is built from 14 residues. The J segment lost 3 bases and the V segment lost 0 bases, leaving 2 bases of the junction unmatched. CDR3 coding DNA: TGTGCCAGCAGTTTATCTCCAGGGGGCTACGAGCAGTACTTC. Its translation: CASSLSPGGYEQYF.

This sequence joins TRBV7-3 and TRBJ2-1; a weak D match, TRBD2 (5 bases). Germline lookup yields CDR1 SGHTA and CDR2 FQGTGA. The CDR3 has 16 residues. Trimming removed 0 bases at V and 6 bases at J, with 15 bases between. As DNA, the CDR3 is TGTGCCAGCAGCTTAACGGCCAGCGGAACTTCCAATGAGCAGTTCTTC. It codes for CASSLTASGTSNEQFF.

The genes are TRBV7-2 and TRBJ1-1; D not certain. The germline V and J ends were trimmed by 2 bases and 7 bases, with 8 bases remaining between them. This CDR3 has 12 residues. CDR1 and CDR2 from the germline V gene are SGHTA and FQGNSA. The CDR3 nucleotides read TGTGCCAGCAGCTTAATTGGGAATGAAGCTTTCTTT. As protein: CASSLIGNEAFF.

The chain couples TRBV18 to TRBJ1-2; 8 nucleotides agree with TRBD1. The ends lost 3 bases at V and 5 bases at J; junction bases unmatched: 11. This CDR3 is 16 amino acids long. In germline, CDR1 is KGHSH, CDR2 LQKENI. The CDR3 loop is CASSPPDRDYSYGYTF. CDR3 DNA sequence: TGTGCCAGCTCACCTCCGGACAGGGACTACTCTTATGGCTACACCTTC.

The chain uses TRBV28 and TRBJ2-1; TRBD1 or TRBD2 may be the D gene (5 bases each). CDR1 is MDHEN, CDR2 SYDVKM, per germline. Trimming took off 3 bases at V and 4 bases at J, with 19 bases between the two ends. The CDR3 spans 17 residues. CDR3 sequence: CASSFYHRDANYNEQFF. The CDR3 DNA reads as TGTGCCAGCAGTTTTTACCACCGGGACGCCAATTACAATGAGCAGTTCTTC.

This rearrangement joins TRBV7-9 to TRBJ2-7, with a tentative D call TRBD1 (6 bases). Germline V gene sequence: CDR1 SEHNR, CDR2 FQNEAQ (reference sequence). V gave up 8 bases and J gave up 4 bases, with 9 bases separating them. This CDR3 region has 11 residues. CDR3 region: CASDTGYEQYF. The CDR3, as DNA: TGTGCCAGCGATACAGGGTACGAGCAGTACTTC.

V is TRBV5-4 and J is TRBJ2-3; 7 nucleotides agree with TRBD2. This CDR3 has 12 residues. After removal of 10 bases from V and 2 bases from J, the junction contained 4 bases not matched to a gene. Germline-derived CDR1 and CDR2 are SGHNT and YYREEE (reference sequence). In DNA, the CDR3 is TGTGCCGCGGGAGAATACACAGATACGCAGTATTTT. Translation gives CAAGEYTDTQYF.

The chain uses TRBV9 and TRBJ2-7; 7 nucleotides match TRBD1. This CDR3 contains 12 residues. The V and J ends lost 4 bases and 6 bases, in that order; junction bases with no gene match: 4. Germline V gene data show CDR1 as SGDLS and CDR2 as YYNGEE. CDR3 amino acids: CASSPGTAEQYF. In DNA form, the CDR3 reads TGTGCCAGCAGCCCAGGGACAGCCGAGCAGTACTTC.

This sequence joins TRBV7-2 and TRBJ1-1, with 12 bases matching TRBD1. Germline loops: CDR1 SGHTA, CDR2 FQGNSA. The junction had 7 bases not matched to a gene; V was cut back by 5 bases and J by 3 bases. The CDR3 has 16 residues. The CDR3 DNA sequence: TGTGCCAGCAGCCCGTGGGGGACAGGGGGCCACACTGAAGCTTTCTTT. It is translated as CASSPWGTGGHTEAFF.

This clone was observed a few times. One junction end does not reproduce the germline sequence, and a read error may be involved. The chain carries TRBV7-9 and TRBJ1-1; possibly TRBD1 for D (5 bases). The CDR3 loop spans 16 amino acids. Germline lookup yields CDR1 SEHNR and CDR2 FQNEAQ (reference sequence). The CDR3 bases are TGCGCCAGCAGCCAGGCCCGGGACTCAGCGAACACTGAAGCTTTCTTT. Translating it yields CASSQARDSANTEAFF.

CDR3 region: CASSSPLGSNEQFF. In DNA form, the CDR3 reads TGTGCCAGCAGTTCCCCTTTGGGGAGTAATGAGCAGTTCTTC. The chain carries TRBV28 and TRBJ2-1; D might be TRBD2 (5 bases). Germline CDR1 and CDR2: MDHEN and SYDVKM. This CDR3 is 14 amino acids long. Between the trimmed V and J ends, which lost 4 bases and 7 bases, there was a span of 14 bases. Looking up the rest from reference TRBV28 and TRBJ2-1 gives the full variable domain: DVKVTQSSRYLVKRTGEKVFLECVQDMDHENMFWYRQDPGLGLRLIYFSYDVKMKEKGDIPEGYSVSREKKERFSLILESASTNQTSMYLCASSSPLGSNEQFFGPGTRLTVL.

The chain links TRBV27 to TRBJ2-3; tentative D call: TRBD2 (7 bases). V was shortened by 6 bases and J by 4 bases, with 20 bases between the two germline ends. The CDR3 length is 16 residues. The germline CDR1 and CDR2 sequences are MNHEY and SMNVEV (reference sequence). The CDR3 protein is CASRAFGGARPDTQYF. The CDR3 DNA follows: TGTGCCAGCAGAGCATTTGGGGGGGCTAGGCCAGATACGCAGTATTTT.

The chain couples TRBV11-3 to TRBJ1-1; D remains ambiguous. V gave up 0 bases and J gave up 1 base, with 9 bases separating them. The CDR3 totals 15 residues. Germline CDR1 reads SGHNT; CDR2 reads YENEEA. The CDR3 sequence: CASSLDGNRNTEAFF. The DNA of the CDR3 is TGTGCCAGCAGCTTAGATGGGAACAGGAACACTGAAGCTTTCTTT. Filled out from reference TRBV11-3 and TRBJ1-1, the complete variable domain reads EAGVVQSPRYKIIEKKQPVAFWCNPISGHNTLYWYLQNLGQGPELLIRYENEEAVDDSQLPKDRFSAERLKGVDSTLKIQPAELGDSAVYLCASSLDGNRNTEAFFGQGTRLTVV.

The chain is built from TRBV28 and TRBJ2-7; the D call may be TRBD1 or TRBD2 (5 bases each). This CDR3 is 14 amino acids long. The V gene lost 8 bases and the J gene lost 6 bases, with 20 bases spanning the gap. The germline gives CDR1 MDHEN, CDR2 SYDVKM. The CDR3 loop reads CASGPRDGPLEQYF. The CDR3 DNA is TGTGCCAGCGGCCCCCGGGACGGGCCTCTCGAGCAGTACTTC.

This rearrangement joins TRBV6-6 to TRBJ2-2; D remains ambiguous. Germline CDR1 is MNHNY and CDR2 is SVGAGI (reference sequence). V was cut by 3 bases and J by 6 bases, with 5 bases left in between. The CDR3 covers 12 residues. Here the CDR3 reads CASSYFPGELFF. CDR3 bases: TGTGCCAGCAGTTATTTTCCCGGGGAGCTGTTTTTT.

This clone was observed a single time. The rearrangement joins TRBV7-8 to TRBJ1-1; D gene unclear. Germline CDR1 and CDR2: SGHVS and FQNEAQ. CDR3 length: 14 amino acids. Trimming pared 1 base from V and 2 bases from J, leaving 8 bases between. The CDR3 DNA reads as TGTGCCAGCAGCTTAGTAGACGGCAACACTGAAGCTTTCTTT. Protein product: CASSLVDGNTEAFF. The full variable domain, completed using reference TRBV7-8 and TRBJ1-1, is GAGVSQSPRYKVAKRGQDVALRCDPISGHVSLFWYQQALGQGPEFLTYFQNEAQLDKSGLPSDRFFAERPEGSVSTLKIQRTQQEDSAVYLCASSLVDGNTEAFFGQGTRLTVV.

This clone has more than one count but fewer than ten. This rearrangement joins TRBV9 to TRBJ1-1; D unresolved. V shed 0 bases and J shed 1 base, with 4 bases lying between them. CDR1 is SGDLS and CDR2 is YYNGEE in the germline V gene. This CDR3 is 13 amino acids long. The CDR3 loop is CASSVEGNTEAFF. The CDR3 DNA sequence: TGTGCCAGCAGCGTAGAGGGGAACACTGAAGCTTTCTTT.

The V gene is TRBV4-1, the J gene TRBJ2-1; D gene unclear. Germline assignment: CDR1 MGHRA and CDR2 YSYEKL. V dropped 0 bases and J dropped 4 bases, with 10 bases sitting between them. CDR3 length: 15 residues. CDR3 loop: CASSQDLAKYNEQFF. CDR3 DNA: TGCGCCAGCAGCCAAGATCTGGCTAAATACAATGAGCAGTTCTTC.

This chain links TRBV15 with TRBJ2-3; D is ambiguous. The germline CDR1 and CDR2 sequences are LNHNV and YYDKDF (reference sequence). Trimming removed 1 base at V and 3 bases at J, with 11 bases between. This CDR3 spans 15 amino acids. This CDR3 reads CATSRVGGSTDTQYF. The CDR3 bases are TGTGCCACCAGCAGAGTGGGCGGAAGTACAGATACGCAGTATTTT.

V and J are TRBV10-3 and TRBJ2-7; D gene unclear. Trimming shortened V by 11 bases and J by 5 bases, and 25 bases separated the two germline ends. The CDR3 has 15 amino acids. Per the germline V gene, CDR1 is ENHRY and CDR2 is SYGVKD. The CDR3 sequence is CAALSPLDGIHEQYF. In DNA form, the CDR3 reads TGTGCCGCCCTCTCCCCACTGGACGGTATCCACGAGCAGTACTTC.

The chain combines TRBV2 with TRBJ2-2, with 9 bases identical to TRBD1. Losses at the gene ends were 6 bases for V and 7 bases for J; bases not matched to a gene: 6. The germline CDR1 and CDR2 sequences are SNHLY and FYNNEI. The CDR3 spans 14 residues. The CDR3 nucleotides read TGTGCCAGCAGGCCGGGACAGGGTGTCGGGGAGCTGTTTTTT. This sequence encodes CASRPGQGVGELFF.

The chain links TRBV7-3 to TRBJ2-3; D uncertain. CDR1 SGHTA and CDR2 FQGTGA come from the germline V gene. Between the trimmed V and J ends, which lost 1 base and 11 bases, there was a span of 16 bases. The CDR3 spans 14 residues. CDR3 nucleotides: TGTGCCAGCAGCTTAAGCCAGGATTACACTCTGCAGTATTTT. As protein: CASSLSQDYTLQYF. The variable domain in full, with the rest retrieved from reference TRBV7-3 and TRBJ2-3, is GAGVSQTPSNKVTEKGKYVELRCDPISGHTALYWYRQSLGQGPEFLIYFQGTGAADDSGLPNDRFFAVRPEGSVSTLKIQRTERGDSAVYLCASSLSQDYTLQYFGPGTRLTVL.

The chain has TRBV25-1 and TRBJ2-5; no firm D call. Between the trimmed V and J ends, which lost 8 bases and 5 bases, there was a span of 9 bases. Germline V lookup: CDR1 MGHDK, CDR2 SYGVNS. This CDR3 comprises 11 residues. In DNA form, the CDR3 reads TGTGCCAGCGCCTCTGCGGAGACCCAGTACTTC. As protein: CASASAETQYF.

This rearrangement joins TRBV28 to TRBJ2-7, with TRBD1 matching over 11 bases. The J segment lost 3 bases and the V segment lost 3 bases, leaving 7 bases of the junction unmatched. CDR3 length: 16 amino acids. Germline CDR1 is MDHEN and CDR2 is SYDVKM. In nucleotides, the CDR3 is TGTGCCAGCAGTTTGGGGACGGGGACAGGGGGCTACGAGCAGTACTTC. Its protein is CASSLGTGTGGYEQYF.

About this clone itself: Other DNA sequences in this specimen translate into the identical CDR3. The chain is built from TRBV20-1 and TRBJ2-7; no definite D call. The CDR3 loop spans 11 amino acids. The germline gives CDR1 DFQATT, CDR2 SNEGSKA (reference sequence). V shed 0 bases and J shed 2 bases, with 2 bases lying between them. The CDR3 is CSAREAYEQYF. DNA for the CDR3: TGCAGTGCTAGAGAGGCCTACGAGCAGTACTTC.